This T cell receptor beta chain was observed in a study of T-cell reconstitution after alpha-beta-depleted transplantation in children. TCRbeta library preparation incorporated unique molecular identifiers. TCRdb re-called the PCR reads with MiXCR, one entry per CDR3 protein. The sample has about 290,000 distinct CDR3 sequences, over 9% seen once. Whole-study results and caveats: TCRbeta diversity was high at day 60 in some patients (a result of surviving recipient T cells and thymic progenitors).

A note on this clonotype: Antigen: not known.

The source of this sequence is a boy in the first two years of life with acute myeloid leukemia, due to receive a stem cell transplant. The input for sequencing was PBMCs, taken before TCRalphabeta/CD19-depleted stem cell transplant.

The CDR3 region is CASSGTSRKVNEQFF. CDR3 bases: TGTGCCAGTAGTGGGACTAGCAGAAAAGTCAATGAGCAGTTCTTC. This chain links TRBV19 with TRBJ2-1; 9 nucleotides match TRBD2. This CDR3 contains 15 residues. CDR1 is LNHDA and CDR2 is SQIVND in the germline V gene (reference sequence). With 5 bases clipped from V and 6 bases from J, the junction kept 8 bases outside the gene matches.